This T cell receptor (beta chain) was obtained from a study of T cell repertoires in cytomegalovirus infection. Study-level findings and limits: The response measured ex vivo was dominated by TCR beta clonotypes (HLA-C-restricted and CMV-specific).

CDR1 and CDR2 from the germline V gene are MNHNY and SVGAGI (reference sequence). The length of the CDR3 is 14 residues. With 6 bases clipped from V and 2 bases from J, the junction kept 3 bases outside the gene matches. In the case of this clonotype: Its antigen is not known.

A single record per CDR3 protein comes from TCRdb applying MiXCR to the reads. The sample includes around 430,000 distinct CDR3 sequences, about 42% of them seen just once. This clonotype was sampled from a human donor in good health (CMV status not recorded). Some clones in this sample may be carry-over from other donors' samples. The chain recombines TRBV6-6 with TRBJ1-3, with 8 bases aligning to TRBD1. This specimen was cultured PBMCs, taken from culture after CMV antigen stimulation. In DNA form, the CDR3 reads TGTGCCAGCAGAGTGACAGGGGCTGGAAACACCATATATTTT. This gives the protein CASRVTGAGNTIYF.